This is a list of T cell receptor beta chains from one sample in a study of T cell repertoires in aging, cancer and after chemotherapy. TCRdb re-derived calls from the multiplex PCR reads in MiXCR, one entry per CDR3 protein. This table holds about 3,200 distinct CDR3 sequences, around 50% found once. The sample taken for sequencing was blood. Every receptor here comes from a human donor with a blood cancer. CDR3s include the opening cysteine and the closing phenylalanine or tryptophan. The D gene is left open where the match is weak. Some rows mark clone size as missing; the rest say once, few, many or name a class of expanded clone.

j_call	clone_size	d_call	v_call	cdr3_aa	cdr3_nt
TRBJ1-2	-	TRBD1	TRBV19	CASIPPGTGDYGYTF	TGTGCCAGTATCCCTCCCGGGACAGGGGACTATGGCTACACCTTC
TRBJ2-1	medium-sized	-	TRBV19	CATSMGVEQFF	TGTGCCACCAGCATGGGAGTTGAGCAGTTCTTC
TRBJ2-7	-	-	TRBV19	CASSTSGKSHEQYF	TGTGCCAGTAGTACCTCAGGGAAGTCCCACGAGCAGTACTTC
TRBJ1-2	few	-	TRBV5-4	CASSLGQTYGYTF	TGTGCCAGCAGCTTGGGACAGACCTATGGCTACACCTTC
TRBJ1-1	-	-	TRBV19	CASSIDREGRGAFF	TGTGCCAGTAGTATAGATCGAGAGGGACGCGGAGCTTTCTTT
TRBJ2-7	-	-	TRBV20-1	CSAGSDSSLSYEQYF	TGCAGTGCTGGATCAGACTCCTCGTTAAGCTACGAGCAGTACTTC
TRBJ1-2	-	-	TRBV15	CATSRDYADRGYTF	TGTGCCACCAGCAGAGATTATGCGGATAGAGGCTACACCTTC
TRBJ2-2	few	-	TRBV6-2/TRBV6-3	CASNKALVNTGELFF	TGTGCCAGCAATAAGGCACTAGTGAACACCGGGGAGCTGTTTTTT
TRBJ2-1	few	TRBD2	TRBV6-5	CASSSLGAGGRNEQFF	TGTGCCAGCAGCTCCCTTGGAGCGGGAGGGAGGAATGAGCAGTTCTTC
TRBJ2-1	-	TRBD2	TRBV27	CASSLRPPGLGVPAGEQFF	TGTGCCAGCAGCCTACGACCCCCGGGACTAGGGGTTCCGGCTGGTGAGCAGTTCTTC
TRBJ1-3	-	-	TRBV11-2	CASTSYGLSGNTIYF	TGTGCCAGCACAAGTTACGGGTTATCTGGAAACACCATATATTTT
TRBJ1-2	-	-	TRBV7-2	CASSSTGTSNYGYTF	TGTGCCAGCAGCTCCACCGGGACATCGAACTATGGCTACACCTTC
TRBJ2-3	-	-	TRBV5-6	CASSPRADPTDTQYF	TGTGCCAGCAGCCCGCGGGCGGATCCCACAGATACGCAGTATTTT
TRBJ2-7	few	-	TRBV6-5	CASSLAHRTDYEQYF	TGTGCCAGCAGCCTTGCACACAGGACCGACTACGAGCAGTACTTC
TRBJ2-3	medium-sized	-	TRBV29-1	CSVEGLRGRGLGTQYF	TGCAGCGTTGAAGGACTGCGGGGAAGGGGGCTGGGTACGCAGTATTTT